This T cell receptor beta chain was identified during a study of CD8 T cells in ankylosing spondylitis. The study's findings and limits: As for the disease-linked clones, they showed a CD8+ phenotype and occurred at relatively low frequencies in peripheral blood.

This clonotype was found many times. Its antigen is undetermined. One end of the junction does not line up with germline, which may come from a read error. The authors made TCR beta libraries by quantitative 5'-RACE with molecular barcodes. One entry per CDR3 protein results from TCRdb running MiXCR on the 5' RACE reads. Of some 140,000 distinct CDR3 sequences listed, about 6.7% are singletons. This CDR3 region has 12 residues. CDR1 is MGHDK and CDR2 is SYGVNS in the germline V gene. The chain recombines TRBV25-1 with TRBJ2-5, with D unresolved. The TCR comes from a female donor with ankylosing spondylitis or in good health (not recorded which). Sequenced input: blood, either unsorted or a sorted T cell fraction (not recorded which). The DNA for the CDR3 is TGTGCCAGCAGTGAATTTGCGGCCCCCAGCCGCTTC. Encoded protein: CASSEFAAPSRF.